The 4 T cell receptor beta chains below all came from one sample that was sequenced in a study of blood T cell repertoires in COVID-19. Assay used: immunoSEQ multiplex PCR; TCRdb lists only in-frame clones, some missing. The sample yields under 65,000 clones, approximately 84% seen once. Specimen: peripheral blood. These receptors all come from an elderly man in a cohort sampled during active COVID-19.

This rearrangement joins TRBV11-2 to TRBJ1-1; D gene unclear. CDR3 length: 14 amino acids. Germline V gives CDR1 SGHAT, CDR2 FQNNGV. V was shortened by 1 base and J by 14 bases, with 20 bases between the two germline ends. CDR3 nucleotides: TGTGCCAGCAGCTTAGCCGCAAGGGCCCACACGGGGTTCTTT. It codes for CASSLAARAHTGFF.

The chain is built from TRBV6-5 and TRBJ2-7, with D possibly TRBD2 on 6 matching bases. V lost 1 base and J lost 0, with 7 bases in between. Germline values: CDR1 MNHEY, CDR2 SVGAGI. The CDR3 loop spans 14 amino acids. The CDR3 sequence: CASSYYGSSYEQYF. CDR3 DNA sequence: TGTGCCAGCAGTTACTACGGGAGCTCCTACGAGCAGTACTTC.

This chain uses TRBV10-1 with TRBJ1-1; D might be TRBD1 (5 bases). V lost 2 bases and J 1 base, leaving 17 bases between the germline ends. Germline V CDR1 and CDR2: WNHNN, SYGVQD (reference sequence). There are 17 residues in the CDR3. The CDR3 region is CASSEEFGGVRNTEAFF. The CDR3 nucleotides read TGCGCCAGCAGTGAGGAGTTTGGGGGGGTTCGGAACACTGAAGCTTTCTTT.

This clone has just one count. Other DNA sequences in the sample encode the same CDR3. The chain couples TRBV30 to TRBJ2-7; 9 positions agree with TRBD2. CDR1 is GTSNPN and CDR2 is SVGIG in the germline V gene (reference sequence). The CDR3 covers 15 residues. Unmatched junction bases numbered 4, after V lost 0 bases and J lost 1 base. The CDR3 protein is CAWSVGLAGSYEQYF. For the CDR3, the DNA is TGTGCCTGGAGTGTAGGGCTAGCGGGATCCTACGAGCAGTACTTC.